Below, 29 T cell receptor beta chains from the same sample are listed, as sequenced in a study of T cells in Graves' hyperthyroidism and ophthalmopathy. TCR beta CDR3 region amplification was performed from RNA transcripts. HTBI primers were the set used in a first-round RT-PCR of the TCR CDR3. TCRdb reprocessed the multiplex PCR reads via MiXCR and lists one record per CDR3 protein. The table shows approximately 410,000 distinct CDR3 sequences, with roughly an eighth occurring only once. Sequenced: blood. The receptors here all came from a young woman with Graves' hyperthyroidism.

This clonotype has a handful of counts. The J gene is TRBJ2-7, the V gene TRBV18, with 7 nucleotides matching TRBD1. With 2 bases clipped from V and 5 bases from J, the junction kept 12 bases outside the gene matches. The CDR3 length is 16 residues. Germline values: CDR1 KGHSH, CDR2 LQKENI. This CDR3 is CASSPEGAGTPHEQYF. DNA for the CDR3: TGTGCCAGCTCACCAGAGGGGGCGGGTACCCCCCACGAGCAGTACTTC.

V is TRBV10-2 and J is TRBJ2-7, with 9 bases lining up with TRBD2. Germline CDR1 reads WSHSY; CDR2 reads SAAADI. The CDR3 length is 14 residues. V was pared by 10 bases and J by 3 bases, with 10 bases of the junction left unmatched. The CDR3 DNA reads TGCGCCACCCGCCCCGCGGGAGGGAACTACGAGCAGTACTTC. This codes for CATRPAGGNYEQYF.

The V call is TRBV5-5, the J call TRBJ2-1; D is unclear. CDR3 length: 14 amino acids. Germline lookup yields CDR1 SGHKS and CDR2 YYEKEE (reference sequence). The V and J ends lost 4 bases and 9 bases respectively, with 17 bases between them. The DNA for the CDR3 is TGTGCCAGCAGCATGGATAAGGGAAGGTTTGAGCAGTTCTTC. Translating gives CASSMDKGRFEQFF.

This clonotype was seen many times. The J gene is TRBJ2-1, the V gene TRBV7-3; TRBD2 agrees at 11 bases. The germline CDR1 and CDR2 sequences are SGHTA and FQGTGA. V gave up 4 bases and J gave up 15 bases; unmatched junction bases: 5. This CDR3 is 12 amino acids long. The CDR3 region is CASSSGTSGPFF. CDR3 in DNA: TGTGCCAGCAGCTCTGGGACTAGCGGTCCGTTCTTC.

This clonotype has ten or more counts. The genes are TRBV18 and TRBJ1-4; no reliable D call. Trimming cost V 1 base and J 8 bases, with 14 bases left between them. The CDR3 spans 15 residues. CDR1 is KGHSH and CDR2 is LQKENI in the germline V gene. In DNA, the CDR3 is TGTGCCAGCTCACCACGATCGCTCGACGGGGAAAAACTGTTTTTT. Translating gives CASSPRSLDGEKLFF. Combining the CDR3 with reference TRBV18 and TRBJ1-4 gives the whole variable domain NAGVMQNPRHLVRRRGQEARLRCSPMKGHSHVYWYRQLPEEGLKFMVYLQKENIIDESGMPKERFSAEFPKEGPSILRIQQVVRGDSAAYFCASSPRSLDGEKLFFGSGTQLSVL.

The CDR3 nucleotides read TGTGCCAGTACTTCACTGGCGGGAAACACCGGGGAGCTGTTTTTT. It codes for CASTSLAGNTGELFF. The J gene is TRBJ2-2, the V gene TRBV19, with D tentatively TRBD2 (6 bases). Germline-derived CDR1 and CDR2 are LNHDA and SQIVND (reference sequence). This CDR3 is 15 amino acids long. V was cut by 7 bases and J by 2 bases, with 14 bases left in between. Variable domain in full (rest from reference TRBV19 and TRBJ2-2): DGGITQSPKYLFRKEGQNVTLSCEQNLNHDAMYWYRQDPGQGLRLIYYSQIVNDFQKGDIAEGYSVSREKKESFPLTVTSAQKNPTAFYLCASTSLAGNTGELFFGEGSRLTVL.

Note on this clonotype: One junction end disagrees with the germline gene, perhaps due to a read error. The chain couples TRBV7-7 to TRBJ2-3, with TRBD2 matching over 13 bases. The CDR3 has 16 amino acids. Per the germline V gene, CDR1 is SSHAT and CDR2 is FNYEAQ (reference sequence). CDR3 in DNA: TGTGCTAGCAGTCCCGGACTAGCGGGGGACACAGATACGCAGTATTTT. It is translated as CASSPGLAGDTDTQYF.

This clonotype was detected ten times or more. The chain joins TRBV5-1 to TRBJ2-5; D may be TRBD1 or TRBD2 (5 bases each). Germline values: CDR1 SGHRS, CDR2 YFSETQ. V was cut by 2 bases and J by 3 bases, with 11 bases left in between. The CDR3 spans 14 residues. The chain's CDR3 is CASSFTGTEETQYF. For the CDR3, the DNA is TGCGCCAGCAGCTTTACCGGGACGGAAGAGACCCAGTACTTC.

This clonotype was observed many times. The chain recombines TRBV7-3 with TRBJ2-5; D is possibly TRBD2 (6 bases). The CDR3 loop spans 14 amino acids. In germline, CDR1 is SGHTA, CDR2 FQGTGA. V was shortened by 4 bases and J by 5 bases, with 14 bases between the two germline ends. The CDR3 here is CASSSNSGGETQYF. DNA of the CDR3: TGTGCCAGCAGCTCCAATAGCGGAGGGGAGACCCAGTACTTC.

The chain combines TRBV19 with TRBJ1-2; tentative D call: TRBD1 (5 bases). Germline lookup yields CDR1 LNHDA and CDR2 SQIVND (reference sequence). V dropped 4 bases and J dropped 4 bases, with 10 bases sitting between them. The CDR3 covers 13 residues. This CDR3 is CASSTGRIYGYTF. Here the CDR3 DNA reads TGTGCCAGTAGTACGGGGCGGATCTATGGCTACACCTTC. The full variable domain, completed using reference TRBV19 and TRBJ1-2, is DGGITQSPKYLFRKEGQNVTLSCEQNLNHDAMYWYRQDPGQGLRLIYYSQIVNDFQKGDIAEGYSVSREKKESFPLTVTSAQKNPTAFYLCASSTGRIYGYTFGSGTRLTVV.

The gene calls are TRBV20-1 and TRBJ1-3; 8 bases line up with TRBD1. Trimming removed 0 bases from V and 4 bases from J; junction bases left unmatched: 8. Germline CDR1 reads DFQATT; CDR2 reads SNEGSKA (reference sequence). The CDR3 sequence is 16 residues long. CDR3 amino acids: CSARDPAGGKGNTIYF. CDR3 DNA: TGCAGTGCTAGAGATCCGGCAGGGGGCAAGGGAAACACCATATATTTT.

This clonotype was detected ten times or more. This chain connects TRBV30 to TRBJ1-1; 9 bases match TRBD1. The length of the CDR3 is 14 residues. Losses at the gene ends were 6 bases for V and 5 bases for J; bases not matched to a gene: 10. Germline V gene lookup returns CDR1 GTSNPN and CDR2 SVGIG (reference sequence). CDR3 residues: CACLNRGLGTEAFF. CDR3 nucleotide sequence: TGTGCCTGCTTAAACAGGGGGCTGGGGACTGAAGCTTTCTTT. The full variable domain, with the rest looked up from reference TRBV30 and TRBJ1-1, is SQTIHQWPATLVQPVGSPLSLECTVEGTSNPNLYWYRQAAGRGLQLLFYSVGIGQISSEVPQNLSASRPQDRQFILSSKKLLLSDSGFYLCACLNRGLGTEAFFGQGTRLTVV.

This clonotype came up many times. The CDR3 loop reads CASSLLVGGTETQYF. For the CDR3, the DNA is TGTGCCAGCAGCCTGCTGGTTGGGGGGACAGAGACCCAGTACTTC. The chain employs TRBV28 and TRBJ2-5; D may be TRBD2 (6 bases). CDR3 length: 15 residues. Germline V lookup: CDR1 MDHEN, CDR2 SYDVKM. V lost 6 bases, J lost 4 bases, and 18 bases lay in between.

This chain connects TRBV2 to TRBJ2-1; TRBD1 agrees at 10 bases. The CDR3 extends over 19 amino acids. V dropped 4 bases and J dropped 0; count of bases not matched to a gene: 12. The germline V gene encodes CDR1 SNHLY and CDR2 FYNNEI. The CDR3 protein is CASSGTGGAPVGSYNEQFF. The CDR3 region has the DNA TGTGCCAGCAGTGGGACAGGGGGTGCCCCTGTGGGCTCCTACAATGAGCAGTTCTTC.

This clonotype was seen a handful of times. V is TRBV20-1 and J is TRBJ2-5; 8 positions match TRBD1. The V and J ends lost 5 bases and 1 base, in that order; junction bases with no gene match: 6. The CDR3 is 14 amino acids. Germline values: CDR1 DFQATT, CDR2 SNEGSKA (reference sequence). The CDR3 sequence: CSASRTGRQETQYF. The CDR3 DNA reads TGCAGTGCTTCCCGGACAGGGCGCCAAGAGACCCAGTACTTC.

This clonotype was recorded at least ten times. The chain joins TRBV4-3 to TRBJ2-5; TRBD2 matches at 9 bases. Germline V gene lookup returns CDR1 LGHNA and CDR2 YSLEER. The J segment lost 5 bases and the V segment lost 0 bases, leaving 7 bases of the junction unmatched. The CDR3 covers 16 residues. This CDR3 reads CASSQDRLAGSETQYF. The CDR3 nucleotides read TGCGCCAGCAGCCAAGATCGGCTAGCGGGAAGCGAGACCCAGTACTTC.

The chain carries TRBV9 and TRBJ2-7; no clear D gene. The germline V gene has CDR1 SGDLS and CDR2 YYNGEE. CDR3 length equals 14 residues. V lost 1 base to trimming and J lost 0 bases, with 8 bases between them. CDR3 sequence: CASSVRSSSYEQYF. CDR3 sequence (DNA): TGTGCCAGCAGCGTAAGGTCGAGCTCCTACGAGCAGTACTTC.

This clonotype has ten or more counts. The chain links TRBV10-3 to TRBJ2-7; the match to TRBD2 covers 7 bases. Germline assignment: CDR1 ENHRY and CDR2 SYGVKD. The length of the CDR3 is 14 residues. V shed 8 bases and J 3 bases; nucleotides not matched to a gene: 10. The DNA of the CDR3 is TGTGCCATCGGCGAGCGGGCTAGCGGCTACGAGCAGTACTTC. It yields the protein CAIGERASGYEQYF.

V usage is TRBV3-1 and J usage is TRBJ1-2, with a tentative D call TRBD1 (5 bases). The CDR3 contains 11 residues. V was pared by 9 bases and J by 9 bases, with 14 bases between. CDR1 is LGHDT, CDR2 YNNKEL, per germline (reference sequence). This CDR3 reads CASQGRMSYTF. Here the CDR3 DNA reads TGTGCCAGTCAGGGTAGGATGAGCTACACCTTC.

In its sample, this clonotype was seen many times. The chain joins TRBV27 to TRBJ2-1; a possible D gene is TRBD2 (6 bases). V was cut by 5 bases and J by 4 bases, with 21 bases left in between. From germline, CDR1 is MNHEY and CDR2 SMNVEV (reference sequence). There are 17 residues in the CDR3. This CDR3 reads CASSPLSDVAAYNEQFF. The CDR3 DNA is TGTGCCAGCAGTCCCTTATCAGATGTAGCGGCATACAATGAGCAGTTCTTC.

This clonotype was seen at least ten times. The rearrangement uses TRBV29-1 and TRBJ2-1; 11 bases align to TRBD2. The germline CDR1 and CDR2 sequences are SQVTM and ANQGSEA. The CDR3 covers 16 residues. V dropped 6 bases and J dropped 6; count of bases not matched to a gene: 13. Written as DNA, the CDR3 is TGCAGCGTCGATAGTACCGGGACTAGCGGATCCAATGAGCAGTTCTTC. Its translation is CSVDSTGTSGSNEQFF.

This clonotype was recorded many times. Relative to the germline gene, one junction end is altered; a read error may explain this. This chain joins TRBV2 and TRBJ2-7; no clear D gene. CDR1 is SNHLY, CDR2 FYNNEI, per germline. The CDR3 is 12 amino acids. The CDR3 is CAGRLVIYEQYF. The DNA of the CDR3 is TGTGCCGGCAGGCTAGTGATCTACGAGCAGTACTTC. Full variable domain (rest looked up from reference TRBV2 and TRBJ2-7): EPEVTQTPSHQVTQMGQEVILRCVPISNHLYFYWYRQILGQKVEFLVSFYNNEISEKSEIFDDQFSVERPDGSNFTLKIRSTKLEDSAMYFCAGRLVIYEQYFGPGTRLTVT.

This clonotype showed up many times. The gene calls are TRBV4-3 and TRBJ2-3, with 8 bases aligning to TRBD1. The CDR3 is made up of 16 amino acids. Trimming at V came to 1 base and at J to 1 base, leaving 4 bases not matched to a gene. Germline V gene sequence: CDR1 LGHNA, CDR2 YSLEER. In DNA, the CDR3 is TGCGCCAGCAGCCAAGGTTTGACAGGGGGCACAGATACGCAGTATTTT. As protein: CASSQGLTGGTDTQYF.

This clonotype was observed at least ten times. The chain couples TRBV12-3 or TRBV12-4 to TRBJ1-2, with 7 bases fitting TRBD1. The CDR3 spans 20 residues. V was pared by 3 bases and J by 1 base, with 20 bases of the junction left unmatched. The CDR3 coding sequence is TGTGCCAGCAGTTTTCTGGGCCAAGTTACCGGGACAGAAAATAACTATGGCTACACCTTC. Translation gives CASSFLGQVTGTENNYGYTF.

The sample holds many counts of this clonotype. The chain joins TRBV12-3 or TRBV12-4 to TRBJ1-5; 9 nucleotides agree with TRBD1. CDR3 length equals 14 residues. The trim removed 5 bases at V and 6 bases at J, leaving 5 bases unmatched. For the CDR3, the DNA is TGTGCCAGCAGTAGGACAGGGGCACGTCAGCCCCAGCATTTT. Protein product: CASSRTGARQPQHF.

This clonotype was seen ten or more times. The J gene is TRBJ2-3, the V gene TRBV28; the match to TRBD2 covers 14 bases. Germline-derived CDR1 and CDR2 are MDHEN and SYDVKM. CDR3 length equals 15 residues. Trimming cost V 8 bases and J 4 bases; bases outside gene matches: 5. CDR3 in DNA: TGTGCCAGCGGACTAGCGGGAGGCTGGGCAGATACGCAGTATTTT. Encoded protein: CASGLAGGWADTQYF.

The J gene is TRBJ2-7, the V gene TRBV7-6; 7 nucleotides align to TRBD2. This CDR3 spans 15 amino acids. Trimming removed 4 bases from V and 2 bases from J; junction bases left unmatched: 8. Germline V gives CDR1 SGHVS, CDR2 FNYEAQ. The CDR3 bases are TGTGCCAGCAGCTCTCAACCGGGAGGACCCTACGAGCAGTACTTC. Protein product: CASSSQPGGPYEQYF.

This clonotype was seen repeatedly, ten times or more. The V gene is TRBV20-1, the J gene TRBJ2-3, with 7 bases aligning to TRBD1. CDR1 and CDR2 from the germline V gene are DFQATT and SNEGSKA (reference sequence). This CDR3 is built from 17 residues. V shed 1 base, J shed 2 bases, and the junction held 12 bases outside the gene matches. DNA of the CDR3: TGCAGTGCTAGAGGGCGAGGCAGGGGGAGCTTCACAGATACGCAGTATTTT. Translated, it gives CSARGRGRGSFTDTQYF.

This clonotype was recorded many times. V and J are TRBV7-9 and TRBJ1-1; 7 bases line up with TRBD1. This CDR3 has 12 residues. Germline CDR1 SEHNR, CDR2 FQNEAQ (reference sequence). Losses at the gene ends were 5 bases for V and 9 bases for J; bases not matched to a gene: 6. CDR3 protein: CASSPLTGKAFF. In DNA, the CDR3 is TGTGCCAGCAGCCCTTTGACAGGGAAAGCTTTCTTT.